The entry below gives a single T cell receptor beta chain sequence along with its context. Source study methods: Estimated nucleated cell counts came from reference gene primer amplification. Repertoires were generated with immunoSEQ multiplex PCR, while TCRdb's copy carries only in-frame clones and drops some. V and J calls plus clone size are reproduced from that table; the DNA served to infer D and trimming. The sample records tens of thousands of clones, more than 65% being singletons. This record comes from a study of blood T cell repertoires in COVID-19. Study overall: Specimens from acute and convalescent COVID-19 originated in the United States, Italy and Spain. PBMCs, B-cell-depleted T cells, or T cells provided the cDNA or gDNA that made up the material.

CDR1 and CDR2 from the germline V gene are MNHEY and SVGAGI. Unmatched junction bases numbered 8, after V lost 6 bases and J lost 4 bases. The CDR3 loop spans 15 amino acids. V and J are TRBV6-5 and TRBJ2-1; 8 nucleotides match TRBD2. Material: peripheral blood. This sequence originates from a woman over 75 with active or convalescent COVID-19. CDR3 sequence (DNA): TGTGCCAGCAGCGAGCTAGCGGGTTATTACAATGAGCAGTTCTTC. It yields the protein CASSELAGYYNEQFF.